These 23 T cell receptor beta chains came from one sample sequenced in a study of patients and donors after allogeneic stem cell transplantation. TCRdb itself ran the RT-PCR reads through MiXCR, one entry per CDR3 protein. The repertoire holds about 230,000 distinct CDR3 sequences, with less than 15% as singletons. Sample: blood, either unsorted or a sorted T cell fraction (not recorded which). These receptors all stem from a human donor who was either an allogeneic HSCT recipient or a stem cell or donor lymphocyte infusion donor (not recorded which). It is not recorded whose cells these are; they may come from a transplant donor.

This clonotype was picked up many times. V is TRBV29-1 and J is TRBJ2-2; D is unclear. The CDR3 consists of 14 residues. The germline V gene has CDR1 SQVTM and CDR2 ANQGSEA. V lost 8 bases and J lost 0, with 13 bases in between. As DNA, the CDR3 is TGCAGCACATCAGGCGATACGAACACCGGGGAGCTGTTTTTT. It encodes CSTSGDTNTGELFF.

The V and J genes are TRBV20-1 and TRBJ1-4; the D is unclear. Trimming removed 1 base from V and 8 bases from J, with 20 bases in between. CDR1 and CDR2 (germline): DFQATT, SNEGSKA (reference sequence). The CDR3 is 16 amino acids. CDR3 protein: CSARVLSGGVVEKLFF. The CDR3 region has the DNA TGCAGTGCTAGAGTTCTCAGTGGCGGGGTAGTCGAAAAACTGTTTTTT.

Of note for this clonotype: The junction shows a germline mismatch at one end, possibly a read error. This chain connects TRBV20-1 to TRBJ1-3; D might be TRBD1 (5 bases). CDR3 length: 10 amino acids. Germline V gene lookup returns CDR1 DFQATT and CDR2 SNEGSKA (reference sequence). The CDR3 spells CSASLGMGHF. CDR3 coding DNA: TGCAGTGCTAGTTTAGGGATGGGGCATTTT.

V gene TRBV18 combines with J gene TRBJ2-3; no clear D. This CDR3 spans 17 amino acids. Trimming removed 2 bases from V and 2 bases from J, with 17 bases in between. Germline V gene sequence: CDR1 KGHSH, CDR2 LQKENI. CDR3 in DNA: TGTGCCAGCTCACCAGGTGTCAGGCGCCTCAACACAGATACGCAGTATTTT. Translated, it gives CASSPGVRRLNTDTQYF.

This clonotype came up many times. This chain uses TRBV29-1 with TRBJ2-3; 7 nucleotides align to TRBD1. Unmatched junction bases numbered 13, after V lost 4 bases and J lost 9 bases. Germline lookup yields CDR1 SQVTM and CDR2 ANQGSEA. The CDR3 spans 14 residues. The CDR3 nucleotides are TGCAGCGTTGTGAGGGGGCGCGGAACTCCGACGCAGTATTTT. Translated, it gives CSVVRGRGTPTQYF.

This clonotype was counted at least ten times. The rearrangement uses TRBV10-3 and TRBJ1-2, with TRBD1 as a possible D gene (5 bases). V lost 6 bases, J lost 8 bases, and 16 bases lay in between. CDR3 length: 13 residues. Germline lookup yields CDR1 ENHRY and CDR2 SYGVKD. CDR3 residues: CAIRTEGTTGYTF. CDR3 nucleotide sequence: TGTGCCATCAGAACGGAGGGGACCACCGGCTACACCTTC.

The V call is TRBV5-1, the J call TRBJ1-3, with unresolved D. Trimming took off 0 bases at V and 0 bases at J, with 7 bases between the two ends. CDR1 is SGHRS, CDR2 YFSETQ, per germline. This CDR3 region has 15 residues. The chain's CDR3 is CASSLEGNSGNTIYF. The CDR3 region has the DNA TGCGCCAGCAGCTTGGAAGGCAACTCTGGAAACACCATATATTTT.

The V gene is TRBV6-1, the J gene TRBJ1-4, with a possible D match to TRBD1 (5 bases). Germline V gives CDR1 MNHNS, CDR2 SASEGT. V was shortened by 5 bases and J by 1 base, with 14 bases between the two germline ends. The CDR3 runs 16 residues. CDR3 in amino acids: CASSPGFRGTNEKLFF. CDR3 DNA sequence: TGTGCCAGCAGTCCGGGCTTTAGGGGAACTAATGAAAAACTGTTTTTT.

This clonotype was counted at least ten times. The gene calls are TRBV27 and TRBJ2-5; D possibly uses TRBD1 or TRBD2 (6 bases each). Germline values: CDR1 MNHEY, CDR2 SMNVEV (reference sequence). Trimming took off 0 bases at V and 6 bases at J, with 11 bases between the two ends. CDR3 size: 14 residues. The CDR3 region has the DNA TGTGCCAGCAGTTTATCGGGGGGCTGGAAGACCCAGTACTTC. Encoded protein: CASSLSGGWKTQYF.

The rearrangement links TRBV18 to TRBJ2-2, with TRBD1 matching over 8 bases. Losses at the gene ends were 3 bases for V and 1 base for J; bases not matched to a gene: 4. Germline V gives CDR1 KGHSH, CDR2 LQKENI. CDR3 length equals 16 residues. The CDR3 loop is CASSPSGQVNTGELFF. CDR3 sequence (DNA): TGTGCCAGCTCACCCTCGGGACAGGTGAACACCGGGGAGCTGTTTTTT. The full variable domain, completed using reference TRBV18 and TRBJ2-2, is NAGVMQNPRHLVRRRGQEARLRCSPMKGHSHVYWYRQLPEEGLKFMVYLQKENIIDESGMPKERFSAEFPKEGPSILRIQQVVRGDSAAYFCASSPSGQVNTGELFFGEGSRLTVL.

The chain has TRBV4-1 and TRBJ1-1; no reliable D call. This CDR3 comprises 15 residues. Germline V gene data show CDR1 as MGHRA and CDR2 as YSYEKL. Trimming took 0 bases from V and 1 from J, leaving 9 bases between them. CDR3 nucleotide sequence: TGCGCCAGCAGCCAAGACCAGTGGGAGAACACTGAAGCTTTCTTT. Translating it yields CASSQDQWENTEAFF.

This clonotype has at least ten counts. This chain links TRBV29-1 with TRBJ2-1, with D maybe TRBD2 (6 bases). In germline, CDR1 is SQVTM, CDR2 ANQGSEA. CDR3 length: 15 residues. The ends were cut back, 0 bases at V and 5 bases at J, with 14 bases in the middle. The CDR3 loop is CSVEDGLLPNNEQFF. The CDR3 coding sequence is TGCAGCGTTGAAGACGGACTACTACCTAACAATGAGCAGTTCTTC.

This clonotype was seen ten or more times. The chain carries TRBV10-3 and TRBJ1-5; 10 nucleotides line up with TRBD1. The CDR3 has 16 amino acids. V lost 3 bases and J lost 6; bases outside the gene matches: 8. CDR1 ENHRY and CDR2 SYGVKD come from the germline V gene. The CDR3: CAISDRDRGEGQPQHF. In DNA form, the CDR3 reads TGTGCCATCAGTGATAGGGACAGGGGCGAGGGTCAGCCCCAGCATTTT.

In its sample, this clonotype was seen a few times. V gene TRBV30 combines with J gene TRBJ1-1, with 8 bases that match TRBD1. V lost 7 bases and J lost 0; bases outside the gene matches: 4. Germline-derived CDR1 and CDR2 are GTSNPN and SVGIG (reference sequence). The CDR3 has 13 residues. The CDR3 coding sequence is TGTGCCTTCATCAGGGGGCTGAACACTGAAGCTTTCTTT. Translated, it gives CAFIRGLNTEAFF.

This clonotype was counted at least ten times. The rearrangement links TRBV4-3 to TRBJ2-1, with 10 positions matching TRBD2. The CDR3 is 15 residues long. The J segment lost 6 bases and the V segment lost 4 bases, leaving 6 bases of the junction unmatched. Germline V lookup: CDR1 LGHNA, CDR2 YSLEER. The CDR3, as DNA: TGCGCCAGCAGCCGATGGACTAGCGGCCCCAATGAGCAGTTCTTC. Its translation is CASSRWTSGPNEQFF.

This clonotype was picked up a small number of times. The V and J genes are TRBV6-5 and TRBJ1-6, with D possibly matching TRBD1 (6 bases). The CDR3 has 15 amino acids. Trimming cost V 2 bases and J 9 bases, with 14 bases left between them. Germline CDR1 MNHEY, CDR2 SVGAGI. For the CDR3, the DNA is TGTGCCAGCAGTTACAAGCGGGGGGCCAGTTCACCCCTCCACTTT. Its protein product is CASSYKRGASSPLHF.

This clonotype appeared many times. The V call is TRBV20-1, the J call TRBJ1-5; D perhaps matches TRBD1 (5 bases). Trimming removed 3 bases from V and 1 base from J, with 13 bases in between. The CDR3 is made up of 15 amino acids. The germline CDR1 and CDR2 sequences are DFQATT and SNEGSKA (reference sequence). The CDR3 is CSASRQGVSNQPQHF. CDR3 coding DNA: TGCAGTGCTAGTCGGCAGGGTGTGAGCAATCAGCCCCAGCATTTT.

The chain couples TRBV20-1 to TRBJ2-7, with 9 bases fitting TRBD1. V lost 6 bases, J lost 4 bases, and 7 bases stayed unmatched. The CDR3 is made up of 13 amino acids. The germline gives CDR1 DFQATT, CDR2 SNEGSKA (reference sequence). CDR3 in amino acids: CSARDRVIYEQYF. In nucleotides, the CDR3 is TGCAGTGCAAGGGACAGGGTTATATACGAGCAGTACTTC.

There are a few counts of this clonotype. This rearrangement joins TRBV2 to TRBJ2-2, with D possibly being TRBD2 (6 bases). CDR3 length: 14 amino acids. The V gene lost 8 bases and the J gene lost 6 bases, with 16 bases spanning the gap. The V gene's germline CDR1 is SNHLY and CDR2 FYNNEI. CDR3 bases: TGTGCCAGCGGGAGGCAGGGATACCCCGGGGAGCTGTTTTTT. Translation gives CASGRQGYPGELFF.

This clonotype was counted at least ten times. The chain combines TRBV6-5 with TRBJ1-5; D ambiguous. Trimming took 0 bases from V and 4 from J, leaving 4 bases between them. Germline loops: CDR1 MNHEY, CDR2 SVGAGI. This CDR3 contains 13 residues. CDR3 loop: CASSYSSNQPQHF. CDR3 nucleotide sequence: TGTGCCAGCAGTTACTCGAGTAATCAGCCCCAGCATTTT.

CDR3 loop: CASSLRTGQANYGYTF. In nucleotides, the CDR3 is TGTGCCAGCAGCCTTCGGACAGGACAGGCTAACTATGGCTACACCTTC. The gene calls are TRBV3-1 and TRBJ1-2; 7 bases map to TRBD1. The CDR3 runs 16 residues. J was trimmed by 0 bases and V by 4 bases; bases with no gene match: 8. From germline, CDR1 is LGHDT and CDR2 YNNKEL (reference sequence).

The chain carries TRBV11-2 and TRBJ2-2; TRBD2 matches 9 bases. The V gene's germline CDR1 is SGHAT and CDR2 FQNNGV. Germline trimming cut 3 bases from V and 4 bases from J; bases unmatched to any gene: 9. CDR3 length: 17 amino acids. CDR3 loop: CASSLGAIAGVTGELFF. CDR3 bases: TGTGCCAGCAGCTTGGGCGCGATAGCGGGGGTCACCGGGGAGCTGTTTTTT.

A few counts support this clonotype. The chain uses TRBV20-1 and TRBJ2-5; D unclear. CDR3 size: 13 residues. Germline values: CDR1 DFQATT, CDR2 SNEGSKA (reference sequence). V lost 3 bases and J 1 base, leaving 9 bases between the germline ends. This CDR3 reads CSASIGSQETQYF. Written as DNA, the CDR3 is TGCAGTGCTAGTATAGGCAGCCAAGAGACCCAGTACTTC.